These 29 T cell receptor beta chains came from one sample sequenced in a study of vaccination and CD4 T cells after COVID-19. Documented treatment: 10-day PBMC culture with coronavirus spike peptide pools or control peptides (ViraFEST assay). Scientists ran DNA taken from cultured CD4+ T cells through the Oncomine TCR Beta short-read assay for sequencing. TCRdb analysed the PCR reads with MiXCR anew, one entry per CDR3 protein. The profile covers 12,000 or so distinct CDR3 sequences, with roughly half appearing a single time and approximately 18% taken by the ten largest. Their recognized antigens are unknown. The material was cultured CD4+ T cells from blood, obtained after SARS-CoV-2 vaccination. The receptors originated from a human donor with COVID-19.

This clonotype was seen a few times. The V and J genes are TRBV20-1 and TRBJ2-3; 8 bases fit TRBD1. This CDR3 contains 13 residues. Trimming removed 3 bases from V and 3 bases from J; junction bases left unmatched: 2. Germline lookup yields CDR1 DFQATT and CDR2 SNEGSKA (reference sequence). The CDR3 sequence: CSARQGATDTQYF. As DNA, the CDR3 is TGCAGTGCTAGGCAGGGGGCTACAGATACGCAGTATTTT.

In nucleotides, the CDR3 is TGCGCCAGCAGCTTGGGACTAGCGGCCCAAGAGACCCAGTACTTC. Translation gives CASSLGLAAQETQYF. This chain uses TRBV5-1 with TRBJ2-5; 9 bases are shared with TRBD2. Germline V gene data show CDR1 as SGHRS and CDR2 as YFSETQ. The CDR3 has 15 residues. The junction had 1 base not matched to a gene; V was cut back by 0 bases and J by 1 base.

V usage is TRBV2 and J usage is TRBJ2-3; the match to TRBD1 covers 10 bases. V dropped 3 bases and J dropped 6; count of bases not matched to a gene: 12. In germline, CDR1 is SNHLY, CDR2 FYNNEI. The CDR3 is 17 residues long. For the CDR3, the DNA is TGTGCCAGCAGTGACATCGGGACAGGGGTCTCTTCGGATACGCAGTATTTT. It yields the protein CASSDIGTGVSSDTQYF. The entire variable domain, with the rest obtained from reference TRBV2 and TRBJ2-3, is as follows: EPEVTQTPSHQVTQMGQEVILRCVPISNHLYFYWYRQILGQKVEFLVSFYNNEISEKSEIFDDQFSVERPDGSNFTLKIRSTKLEDSAMYFCASSDIGTGVSSDTQYFGPGTRLTVL.

The J gene is TRBJ1-3, the V gene TRBV20-1; D ambiguous. V was trimmed by 6 bases and J by 4 bases, leaving 19 bases between them. The germline CDR1 and CDR2 sequences are DFQATT and SNEGSKA (reference sequence). The CDR3 is made up of 15 amino acids. DNA for the CDR3: TGCAGTGCAAGTTCCGAAACGGGCCTCGGAAACACCATATATTTT. Protein product: CSASSETGLGNTIYF.

This chain joins TRBV27 and TRBJ1-2; a possible D gene is TRBD1 (6 bases). The V gene lost 9 bases and the J gene lost 0 bases, with 20 bases spanning the gap. This CDR3 region has 16 residues. Germline V gene lookup returns CDR1 MNHEY and CDR2 SMNVEV (reference sequence). The CDR3 loop is CARIHRVSPTNYGYTF. CDR3 DNA: TGTGCCAGAATTCACAGGGTGTCGCCGACTAACTATGGCTACACCTTC.

The chain is built from TRBV7-9 and TRBJ1-6; the D gene is possibly TRBD1 (6 bases). The CDR3 is 18 residues long. In germline, CDR1 is SEHNR, CDR2 FQNEAQ (reference sequence). V was pared by 3 bases and J by 0 bases, with 15 bases between. The CDR3 DNA reads TGTGCCAGCAGCTTCTTGCAGGGGTCGAGCTCCTATAATTCACCCCTCCACTTT. Its protein is CASSFLQGSSSYNSPLHF. The variable domain in full, completed from reference TRBV7-9 and TRBJ1-6, reads DTGVSQNPRHKITKRGQNVTFRCDPISEHNRLYWYRQTLGQGPEFLTYFQNEAQLEKSRLLSDRFSAERPKGSFSTLEIQRTEQGDSAMYLCASSFLQGSSSYNSPLHFGNGTRLTVT.

This clonotype was seen a few times. The chain recombines TRBV20-1 with TRBJ1-6; 9 bases line up with TRBD1. Germline V gene sequence: CDR1 DFQATT, CDR2 SNEGSKA (reference sequence). The CDR3 runs to 14 residues. Germline trimming cut 6 bases from V and 2 bases from J; bases unmatched to any gene: 2. The CDR3 loop is CSARDRAYNSPLHF. The CDR3 nucleotides are TGCAGTGCAAGGGACAGGGCCTATAATTCACCCCTCCACTTT.

This chain joins TRBV11-1 and TRBJ1-2; unclear D gene. The CDR3 runs 15 residues. Germline V lookup: CDR1 SGHAT, CDR2 FQDESV (reference sequence). Trimming took off 5 bases at V and 8 bases at J, with 21 bases between the two ends. CDR3 DNA sequence: TGTGCCAGCAGCCCAGAGAGGTGGGCGGTAAGAGGCTACACCTTC. This translates into CASSPERWAVRGYTF. The whole variable domain, remainder taken from reference TRBV11-1 and TRBJ1-2, is EAEVAQSPRYKITEKSQAVAFWCDPISGHATLYWYRQILGQGPELLVQFQDESVVDDSQLPKDRFSAERLKGVDSTLKIQPAELGDSAMYLCASSPERWAVRGYTFGSGTRLTVV.

This clonotype was seen more than once but under ten times. V gene TRBV6-1 combines with J gene TRBJ1-1, with 8 positions matching TRBD1. The germline CDR1 and CDR2 sequences are MNHNS and SASEGT. With V trimmed by 5 bases and J by 4 bases, 3 bases remained unmatched. This CDR3 is 13 amino acids long. CDR3 amino acids: CASSTTGGTEAFF. CDR3 DNA: TGTGCCAGCAGTACCACAGGGGGCACTGAAGCTTTCTTT.

This sequence joins TRBV20-1 and TRBJ2-1, with D uncertain. V lost 1 base, J lost 0 bases, and 10 bases lay in between. Germline assignment: CDR1 DFQATT and CDR2 SNEGSKA (reference sequence). The CDR3 runs to 15 residues. CDR3 in amino acids: CSARGLSSSYNEQFF. In DNA, the CDR3 is TGCAGTGCTAGAGGACTTTCTAGCTCCTACAATGAGCAGTTCTTC.

V gene TRBV5-1 combines with J gene TRBJ1-5; weak D call: TRBD1 (5 bases). Looked up from germline, CDR1 is SGHRS and CDR2 is YFSETQ. The ends were cut back, 4 bases at V and 2 bases at J, with 10 bases in the middle. The CDR3 contains 14 residues. The CDR3 region has the DNA TGCGCCAGCAGCCCGAGGGGCGGCAATCAGCCCCAGCATTTT. Residues: CASSPRGGNQPQHF.

There are a few counts of this clonotype. The chain recombines TRBV20-1 with TRBJ1-5; 8 nucleotides agree with TRBD1. The junction had 4 bases not matched to a gene; V was cut back by 2 bases and J by 4 bases. The germline gives CDR1 DFQATT, CDR2 SNEGSKA (reference sequence). The CDR3 covers 14 residues. The CDR3 coding sequence is TGCAGTGCTAGACCGGGACAGGTAAATCAGCCCCAGCATTTT. Translating gives CSARPGQVNQPQHF.

The J gene is TRBJ1-6, the V gene TRBV11-2, with TRBD1 identical over 7 bases. CDR1 is SGHAT, CDR2 FQNNGV, per germline. The CDR3 runs to 15 residues. The J segment lost 7 bases and the V segment lost 5 bases, leaving 8 bases of the junction unmatched. The CDR3 nucleotides read TGTGCCAGCAGCACCTCGGGACAGTCAAATTCACCCCTCCACTTT. Protein sequence: CASSTSGQSNSPLHF. Full variable domain (rest looked up from reference TRBV11-2 and TRBJ1-6): EAGVAQSPRYKIIEKRQSVAFWCNPISGHATLYWYQQILGQGPKLLIQFQNNGVVDDSQLPKDRFSAERLKGVDSTLKIQPAKLEDSAVYLCASSTSGQSNSPLHFGNGTRLTVT.

This clonotype has more than one count but fewer than ten. The chain couples TRBV20-1 to TRBJ1-6; the match to TRBD1 covers 8 bases. V lost 3 bases to trimming and J lost 6 bases; unmatched junction nucleotides: 7. Germline CDR1 is DFQATT and CDR2 is SNEGSKA (reference sequence). The CDR3 spans 15 residues. CDR3: CSARDRAGGNSPLHF. For the CDR3, the DNA is TGCAGTGCTAGGGACAGGGCGGGTGGTAATTCACCCCTCCACTTT.

This clonotype was detected a few times. The chain has TRBV20-1 and TRBJ2-7; 10 bases are a match to TRBD1. The CDR3 has 16 residues. Germline V lookup: CDR1 DFQATT, CDR2 SNEGSKA (reference sequence). Trimming took 3 bases from V and 0 from J; bases not matched to a gene: 8. This chain's CDR3 is CSARRRDRGLSYEQYF. In DNA, the CDR3 is TGCAGTGCTAGGCGTAGGGACAGGGGTCTCTCCTACGAGCAGTACTTC.

The gene calls are TRBV19 and TRBJ1-3; D gene ambiguous. V was cut by 7 bases and J by 0 bases, with 4 bases left in between. Germline assignment: CDR1 LNHDA and CDR2 SQIVND (reference sequence). CDR3 length: 12 residues. The CDR3 reads CASTSSGNTIYF. CDR3 DNA: TGTGCCAGTACCAGCTCTGGAAACACCATATATTTT.

This chain uses TRBV28 with TRBJ2-6, with a tentative D call TRBD2 (5 bases). Trimming shortened V by 3 bases and J by 2 bases, and 29 bases separated the two germline ends. The germline CDR1 and CDR2 sequences are MDHEN and SYDVKM. The CDR3 is made up of 22 amino acids. The CDR3 sequence: CASSFEAPSRGPTKPGANVLTF. In DNA form, the CDR3 reads TGTGCCAGCAGTTTCGAAGCCCCCTCGAGAGGGCCCACTAAACCTGGGGCCAACGTCCTGACTTTC. Based on the CDR3 plus reference TRBV28 and TRBJ2-6, the full variable domain is DVKVTQSSRYLVKRTGEKVFLECVQDMDHENMFWYRQDPGLGLRLIYFSYDVKMKEKGDIPEGYSVSREKKERFSLILESASTNQTSMYLCASSFEAPSRGPTKPGANVLTFGAGSRLTVL.

Regarding this clonotype: At one of its ends the junction is not consistent with the germline gene, which may arise from a read error. The rearrangement uses TRBV7-7 and TRBJ2-3; D is unresolved. The germline CDR1 and CDR2 sequences are SSHAT and FNYEAQ (reference sequence). CDR3 size: 15 residues. This CDR3 is CASSLYESSTDTQYF. The CDR3 DNA reads TGTGCTAGCAGCTTGTACGAGTCTAGCACAGATACGCAGTATTTT.

J is TRBJ2-3 and V is TRBV19, with D possibly TRBD2 on 7 matching bases. Trimming left V 7 bases short and J 2 bases short, with 22 bases between. The length of the CDR3 is 17 residues. The germline CDR1 and CDR2 sequences are LNHDA and SQIVND (reference sequence). CDR3 amino acids: CASTPAQGGVPTDTQYF. The CDR3 coding sequence is TGTGCCAGTACCCCGGCCCAAGGGGGGGTCCCCACAGATACGCAGTATTTT.

In this sample, this clonotype turned up a few times. This chain joins TRBV6-5 and TRBJ1-5; D is unresolved. This CDR3 spans 16 amino acids. Deletions cut 0 bases from V and 5 bases from J, with 14 bases between. Germline lookup yields CDR1 MNHEY and CDR2 SVGAGI. This CDR3 reads CASSYSSMAGDQPQHF. Written as DNA, the CDR3 is TGTGCCAGCAGTTACTCAAGTATGGCAGGCGATCAGCCCCAGCATTTT.

The table lists this clonotype with a count of one. The V and J genes are TRBV28 and TRBJ1-6; 9 positions agree with TRBD1. The J segment lost 7 bases and the V segment lost 5 bases, leaving 6 bases of the junction unmatched. Germline values: CDR1 MDHEN, CDR2 SYDVKM. The CDR3 has 15 residues. The CDR3 DNA sequence: TGTGCCAGCAGTGCTCACAGGGGGCAAAATTCACCCCTCCACTTT. Amino acid sequence: CASSAHRGQNSPLHF.

The chain couples TRBV7-6 to TRBJ2-5; D is undetermined. V lost 1 base and J 5 bases, leaving 11 bases between the germline ends. The CDR3 is made up of 14 amino acids. Germline V gene sequence: CDR1 SGHVS, CDR2 FNYEAQ. The CDR3 DNA reads as TGTGCCAGCAGCTTAGTTCCCAGAGCGGAGACCCAGTACTTC. Translated, it gives CASSLVPRAETQYF.

This clonotype showed up just a few times. This chain uses TRBV7-2 with TRBJ2-7; D not certain. This CDR3 spans 12 amino acids. V lost 4 bases, J lost 4 bases, and 8 bases lay in between. Germline CDR1 SGHTA, CDR2 FQGNSA. The CDR3 sequence: CASSSDTYEQYF. CDR3 nucleotide sequence: TGTGCCAGCAGCTCAGACACTTACGAGCAGTACTTC.

V and J are TRBV4-2 and TRBJ2-3; 8 nucleotides line up with TRBD2. Germline loops: CDR1 LGHNA, CDR2 YNFKEQ. The ends lost 1 base at V and 2 bases at J; junction bases unmatched: 11. CDR3 length: 18 amino acids. The chain's CDR3 is CASSQVEGAGANTDTQYF. The CDR3 nucleotides are TGTGCCAGCAGCCAAGTTGAGGGAGCGGGAGCAAACACAGATACGCAGTATTTT.

This rearrangement joins TRBV19 to TRBJ1-2, with D possibly TRBD1 on 6 matching bases. Germline V gives CDR1 LNHDA, CDR2 SQIVND (reference sequence). The V and J ends lost 3 bases and 8 bases respectively, with 22 bases between them. The CDR3 covers 16 residues. The CDR3 loop reads CASSILGARRAGGYTF. In DNA, the CDR3 is TGTGCCAGTAGTATCTTGGGGGCTCGCAGGGCGGGCGGCTACACCTTC.

The chain links TRBV5-4 to TRBJ2-5, with 10 bases that match TRBD1. J lost 0 bases, V lost 4 bases, and 3 bases had no gene match. The CDR3 contains 15 residues. Germline CDR1 and CDR2: SGHNT and YYREEE (reference sequence). The CDR3 bases are TGTGCCAGCAGCCCGGGACAGGGGTACCAAGAGACCCAGTACTTC. Its translation is CASSPGQGYQETQYF.

This chain joins TRBV7-6 and TRBJ1-1; D is uncertain. V dropped 3 bases and J dropped 6 bases, with 23 bases sitting between them. This CDR3 has 17 residues. Germline CDR1 SGHVS, CDR2 FNYEAQ. The DNA for the CDR3 is TGTGCCAGCAGCTTTCGCCCCCCTGGGTTGGGAACCTCTGAAGCTTTCTTT. This sequence encodes CASSFRPPGLGTSEAFF.

J is TRBJ1-5 and V is TRBV24-1; D is unresolved. Between the trimmed V and J ends, which lost 5 bases and 1 base, there was a span of 11 bases. From germline, CDR1 is KGHDR and CDR2 SFDVKD. The CDR3 is 15 amino acids. CDR3 in amino acids: CATSAAGGSNQPQHF. The CDR3 nucleotides read TGTGCCACCAGTGCAGCAGGAGGAAGCAATCAGCCCCAGCATTTT.

The table lists this clonotype with a few counts. The rearrangement links TRBV11-3 to TRBJ2-7, with D unclear. The V gene's germline CDR1 is SGHNT and CDR2 YENEEA. V lost 5 bases and J lost 0, with 14 bases in between. This CDR3 has 15 amino acids. CDR3 protein: CASSKGASSSYEQYF. CDR3 in DNA: TGTGCCAGCAGCAAAGGAGCGTCAAGCTCCTACGAGCAGTACTTC.